A selection of T cell receptor beta chains follows, all from one sample in a study of control samples from healthy donors and cancer patients. TCRdb's copy holds only in-frame clones and misses some; the assay was immunoSEQ multiplex PCR. The profile shows some 190,000 clones, about 91% of them singletons. Material: blood. These receptors came from a man aged 25 to 45 in good health. Each CDR3 is given with its conserved first and last residue. Some rows mark clone size as missing; the rest say once, few, many or name a class of expanded clone.

abundance	v_gene	j_gene	len	CDR3aa
NA	TRBV6-6	TRBJ1-2	14	CASTFLQGNYGYTF
NA	TRBV27	TRBJ2-7	14	CASSLTGAAYEQYF
NA	TRBV5-1	TRBJ2-1	16	CASSLDSPVAGNEQFF
NA	TRBV5-1	TRBJ2-7	16	CASRATAAQGGSEQYF
NA	TRBV7-7	TRBJ2-2	12	CASSSDTGELFF
NA	TRBV7-8	TRBJ2-2	13	CASRQGNTGELFF
NA	TRBV7-2	TRBJ1-1	14	CASSSQRGNTEAFF
NA	TRBV30	TRBJ1-2	13	CAWSVQQSYGYTF
NA	TRBV12-3/TRBV12-4	TRBJ1-1	11	CASSSRMEAFF
NA	TRBV5-8	TRBJ1-5	16	CASSFNRVGSNQPQHF
NA	TRBV2	TRBJ2-5	16	CASSEGIAGGQETQYF
NA	TRBV23-1	TRBJ2-7	14	CASSQPTRGGEQYF
once	TRBV6-5	TRBJ1-5	15	CASSMDGASNQPQHF
NA	TRBV24-1	TRBJ2-2	14	CATWGGGNTGELFF
NA	TRBV6-1	TRBJ2-3	14	CASSESLAVDTQYF
NA	TRBV19	TRBJ1-1	13	CASSMGWRTEAFF
NA	TRBV2	TRBJ1-2	12	CASSEYNGGYTF
NA	TRBV18	TRBJ1-1	16	CASSPYYPPMNTEAFF
NA	TRBV12-3/TRBV12-4	TRBJ1-3	12	CASRGPENTIYF
few	TRBV5-4	TRBJ2-2	13	CASSPRFTGELFF
NA	TRBV6-2/TRBV6-3	TRBJ2-1	14	CASSQAGGQGEQFF
NA	TRBV2	TRBJ2-3	14	CASRGGLSSDTQYF
NA	TRBV27	TRBJ1-5	14	CASGAGVGNQPQHF
once	TRBV5-6	TRBJ1-6	15	CASRFRTVRESPLHF
NA	TRBV9	TRBJ2-7	16	CASSLTTGGAPYEQYF
NA	TRBV15	TRBJ1-6	14	CATSSQGYNSPLHF
NA	TRBV5-6	TRBJ1-1	13	CASSLNGGGEAFF
few	TRBV7-8	TRBJ1-2	15	CASSLGTGARGGYTF
NA	TRBV6-1	TRBJ1-4	13	CASSEALGEKLFF
few	TRBV7-2	TRBJ2-7	14	CASSSLAGAKEQYF
few	TRBV7-9	TRBJ1-4	14	CASSSRQGYEKLFF
NA	TRBV5-1	TRBJ1-2	13	CASTVTGDYGYTF
NA	TRBV12-5	TRBJ2-1	18	CASGRFTERLAAYNEQFF
NA	TRBV2	TRBJ1-2	13	CASSQDRGHGYTF
NA	TRBV18	TRBJ1-1	15	CASSPREEMNTEAFF
once	TRBV28	TRBJ2-7	13	CASSLSGPYEQYF
NA	TRBV6-6	TRBJ2-7	14	CASSKGRVGYEQYF
NA	TRBV13	TRBJ1-4	16	CASSSRTGGEGEKLFF
NA	TRBV5-1	TRBJ1-2	16	CASSLAGQGVEAGYTF
NA	TRBV11-2	TRBJ1-4	16	CASSLRGGQTNEKLFF
few	TRBV7-9	TRBJ1-4	15	CASTPGQGANEKLFF
NA	TRBV15	TRBJ1-4	14	CATSRDGPNEKLFF
NA	TRBV5-4	TRBJ2-7	13	CASGRQGSYEQYF
NA	TRBV11-2	TRBJ1-2	13	CASSPGFNYGYTF
NA	TRBV14	TRBJ2-7	13	CASSQLTSYEQYF
NA	TRBV5-1	TRBJ1-2	15	CASSSRPLSNYGYAF
NA	TRBV15	TRBJ1-4	15	CATSRDRALWEKLFF
NA	TRBV19	TRBJ1-5	15	CASLRDALGDQPQHF
NA	TRBV7-2	TRBJ1-1	15	CASSLIRGVGTEAFF
NA	TRBV5-5	TRBJ1-4	13	CASSWDGNEKLFF
once	TRBV27	TRBJ1-1	14	CASSFRDRGTEAFF
NA	TRBV7-3	TRBJ1-1	15	CASSLGTVRNTEAFF
NA	TRBV5-1	TRBJ1-1	14	CASSLAGVGTEAFF